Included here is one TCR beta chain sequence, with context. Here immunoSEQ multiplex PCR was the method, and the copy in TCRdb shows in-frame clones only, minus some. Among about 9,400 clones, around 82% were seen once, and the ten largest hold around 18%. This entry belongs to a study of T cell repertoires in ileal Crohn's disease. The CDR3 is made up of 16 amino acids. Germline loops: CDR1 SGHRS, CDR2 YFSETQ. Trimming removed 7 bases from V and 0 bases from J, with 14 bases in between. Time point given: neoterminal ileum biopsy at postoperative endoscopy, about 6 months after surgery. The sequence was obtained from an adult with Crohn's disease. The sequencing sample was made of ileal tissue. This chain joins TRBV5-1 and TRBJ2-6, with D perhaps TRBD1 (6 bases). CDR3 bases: TGCGCCAGCTGTACAGGGTCCCTCTCTGGGGCCAACGTCCTGACTTTC. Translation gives CASCTGSLSGANVLTF.